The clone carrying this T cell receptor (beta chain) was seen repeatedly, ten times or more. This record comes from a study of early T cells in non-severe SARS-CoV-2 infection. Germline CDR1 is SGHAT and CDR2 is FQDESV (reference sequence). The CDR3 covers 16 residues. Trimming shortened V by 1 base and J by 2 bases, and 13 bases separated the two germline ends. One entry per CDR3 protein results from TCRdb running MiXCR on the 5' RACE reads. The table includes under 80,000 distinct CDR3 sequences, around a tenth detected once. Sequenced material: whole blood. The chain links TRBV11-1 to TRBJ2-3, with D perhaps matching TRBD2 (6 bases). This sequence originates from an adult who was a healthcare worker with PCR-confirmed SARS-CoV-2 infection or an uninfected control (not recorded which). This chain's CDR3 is CASSLGSSVNTDTQYF. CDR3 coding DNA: TGTGCCAGCAGCTTAGGGTCTAGCGTAAACACAGATACGCAGTATTTT.